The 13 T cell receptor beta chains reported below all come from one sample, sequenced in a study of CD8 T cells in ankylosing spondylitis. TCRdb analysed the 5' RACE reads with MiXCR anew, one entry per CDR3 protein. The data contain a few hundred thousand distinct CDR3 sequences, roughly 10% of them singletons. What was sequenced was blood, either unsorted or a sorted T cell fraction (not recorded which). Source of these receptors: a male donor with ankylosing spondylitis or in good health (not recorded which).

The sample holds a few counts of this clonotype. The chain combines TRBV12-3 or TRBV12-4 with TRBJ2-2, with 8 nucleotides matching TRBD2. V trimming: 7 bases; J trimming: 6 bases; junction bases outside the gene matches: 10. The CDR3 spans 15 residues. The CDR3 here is CASKVAGYVPGELFF. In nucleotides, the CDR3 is TGTGCCAGCAAGGTAGCGGGGTATGTCCCCGGGGAGCTGTTTTTT.

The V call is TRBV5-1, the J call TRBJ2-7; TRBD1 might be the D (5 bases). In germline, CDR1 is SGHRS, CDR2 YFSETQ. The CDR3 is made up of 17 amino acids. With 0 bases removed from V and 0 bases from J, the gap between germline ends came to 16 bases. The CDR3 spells CASSLAPSPTASYEQYF. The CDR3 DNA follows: TGCGCCAGCAGCTTGGCTCCGTCCCCGACAGCCTCCTACGAGCAGTACTTC.

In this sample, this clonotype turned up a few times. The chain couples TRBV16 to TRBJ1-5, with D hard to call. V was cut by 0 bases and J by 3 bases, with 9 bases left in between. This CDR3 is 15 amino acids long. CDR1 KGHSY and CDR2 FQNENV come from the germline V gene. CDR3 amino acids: CASSQSKEDNQPQHF. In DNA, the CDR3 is TGTGCCAGCAGCCAATCAAAAGAGGACAATCAGCCCCAGCATTTT.

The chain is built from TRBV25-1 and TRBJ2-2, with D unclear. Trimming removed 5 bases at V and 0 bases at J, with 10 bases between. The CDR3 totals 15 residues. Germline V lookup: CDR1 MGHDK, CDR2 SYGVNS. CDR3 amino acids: CASSPTVANTGELFF. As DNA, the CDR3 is TGTGCCAGCAGTCCAACGGTAGCGAACACCGGGGAGCTGTTTTTT.

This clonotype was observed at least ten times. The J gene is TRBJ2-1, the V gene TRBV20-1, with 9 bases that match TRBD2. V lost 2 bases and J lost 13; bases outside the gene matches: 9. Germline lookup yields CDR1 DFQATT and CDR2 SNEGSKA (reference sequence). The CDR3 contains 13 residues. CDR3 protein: CSARLVSSGAQFF. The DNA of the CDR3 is TGCAGTGCTAGACTTGTGTCTAGCGGGGCACAGTTCTTC.

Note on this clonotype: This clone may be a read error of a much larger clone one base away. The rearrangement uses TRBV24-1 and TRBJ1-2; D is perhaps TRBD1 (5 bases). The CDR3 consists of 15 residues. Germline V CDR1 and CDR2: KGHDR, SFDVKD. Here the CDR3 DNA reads TGTGCCACCAGTGATCGATCAGGGATGCTCTATGGCCACACCTTC. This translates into CATSDRSGMLYGHTF.

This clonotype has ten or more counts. The CDR3 sequence is CASRLTSSSYEQYF. DNA for the CDR3: TGTGCCAGCAGGTTAACATCGAGCTCCTACGAGCAGTACTTC. The rearrangement joins TRBV12-3 or TRBV12-4 to TRBJ2-7; D call uncertain. The CDR3 is made up of 14 amino acids. The V gene lost 6 bases and the J gene lost 0 bases, with 12 bases spanning the gap.

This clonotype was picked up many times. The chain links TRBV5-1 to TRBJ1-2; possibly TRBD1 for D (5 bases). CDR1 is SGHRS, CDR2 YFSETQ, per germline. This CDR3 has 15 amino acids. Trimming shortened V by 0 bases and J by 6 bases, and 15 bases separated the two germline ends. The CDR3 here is CASSLERGGLDGYTF. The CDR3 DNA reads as TGCGCCAGCAGCTTGGAGCGGGGGGGTTTGGATGGCTACACCTTC.

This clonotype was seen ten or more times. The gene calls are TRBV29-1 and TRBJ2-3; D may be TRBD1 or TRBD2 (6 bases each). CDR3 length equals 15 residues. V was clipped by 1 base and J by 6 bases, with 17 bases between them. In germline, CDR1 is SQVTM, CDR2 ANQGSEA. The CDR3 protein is CSVEVMTGGGDTQYF. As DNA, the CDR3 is TGCAGCGTTGAAGTCATGACAGGCGGAGGGGATACGCAGTATTTT.

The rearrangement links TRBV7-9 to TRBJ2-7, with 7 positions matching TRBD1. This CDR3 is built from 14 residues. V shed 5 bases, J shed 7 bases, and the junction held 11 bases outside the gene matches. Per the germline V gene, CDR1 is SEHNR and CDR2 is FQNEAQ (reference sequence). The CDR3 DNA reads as TGTGCCAGCAGCCAGGGACAGATCCTTGGGGAGCAGTACTTC. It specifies CASSQGQILGEQYF.

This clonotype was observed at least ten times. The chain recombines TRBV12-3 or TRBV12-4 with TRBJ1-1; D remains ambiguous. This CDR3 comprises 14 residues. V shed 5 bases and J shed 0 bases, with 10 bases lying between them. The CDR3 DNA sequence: TGTGCCAGCAGTCCTCGGGCCATGAACACTGAAGCTTTCTTT. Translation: CASSPRAMNTEAFF.

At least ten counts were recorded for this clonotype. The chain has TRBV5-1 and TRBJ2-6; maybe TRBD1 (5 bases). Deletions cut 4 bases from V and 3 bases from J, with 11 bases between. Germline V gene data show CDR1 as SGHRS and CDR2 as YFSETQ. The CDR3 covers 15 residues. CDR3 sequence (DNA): TGCGCCAGCAGCCAGCAGGGCTTTGGGGCCAACGTCCTGACTTTC. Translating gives CASSQQGFGANVLTF.

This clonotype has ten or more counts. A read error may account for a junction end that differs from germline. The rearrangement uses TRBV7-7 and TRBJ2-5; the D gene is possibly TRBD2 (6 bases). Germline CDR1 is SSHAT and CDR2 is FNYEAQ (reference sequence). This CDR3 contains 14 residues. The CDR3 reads CASSPRTNQETQYF. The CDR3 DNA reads TGTGCTAGCAGCCCTCGGACTAACCAAGAGACCCAGTACTTC.